This entry features one T cell receptor (beta chain) sequence. Those who participated ranged in age from about 18 to 89 years and resided in about two dozen US areas. Original handling: How many nucleated cells were present was estimated from reference gene primer amplification. The table came from immunoSEQ multiplex PCR; TCRdb's copy has only in-frame clones and leaves some out. The V and J calls and the clone size are those of that table, but D and trimming were determined from the DNA. The sample has fewer than 450,000 clones; 90% are singletons. This sample was included in a study of blood T cell repertoires in COVID-19. V lost 3 bases and J lost 5, with 8 bases in between. CDR3 length equals 13 residues. The germline gives CDR1 SNHLY, CDR2 FYNNEI.

V and J are TRBV2 and TRBJ1-3; possible D gene TRBD1, 5 bases. The receptor comes from a young man who had recovered from COVID-19. Sequencing was performed on PBMCs or T cells enriched from blood (not recorded which). CDR3 amino acids: CASSEEGRNTIYF. CDR3 nucleotide sequence: TGTGCCAGCAGTGAGGAGGGGAGAAACACCATATATTTT.